A single T cell receptor beta chain is shown here with its context. The V gene lost 0 bases and the J gene lost 5 bases, with 11 bases spanning the gap. This CDR3 comprises 15 residues. Per germline, CDR1 SGHRS and CDR2 YFSETQ. Profiling relied on immunoSEQ multiplex PCR, and the TCRdb table lists in-frame clones only, not all of them. This sample has about 150,000 clones, with about 87% found just once. The data derive from a study of radiation and T cells in renal cell carcinoma. Time point meaning: blood 2 weeks post-SBRT. Treatment of the sample: 15 Gy SBRT to primary tumor, nephrectomy 4 weeks later. Clear cell pathology was present in this patient's renal cell carcinoma.

The clonotype comes from a woman aged 45-65 years with renal cell carcinoma. Specimen: blood, collected from a patient whose treatment included radiotherapy and nephrectomy. The gene calls are TRBV5-1 and TRBJ2-2; D not certain. The CDR3 sequence is CASSLVLGGTGELFF. The CDR3 DNA is TGCGCCAGCAGCTTGGTGCTGGGTGGGACCGGGGAGCTGTTTTTT.